This T cell receptor beta chain came from a study of CD8 T cells in Susac syndrome. Overall study results and limits: The study's TCR sequencing and HLA analysis drew on a certain number of individuals. That number was acknowledged as relatively small.

Trimming at V came to 7 bases and at J to 0 bases, leaving 5 bases not matched to a gene. Germline lookup yields CDR1 LNHDA and CDR2 SQIVND (reference sequence). The CDR3 contains 15 residues. The RNA input was 0.5 to 1 ug, and it was reverse transcribed with random hexamers. Via MiXCR, TCRdb re-called the immunoSEQ multiplex PCR reads, giving one row per CDR3 protein. The sample lists 120,000 to 150,000 distinct CDR3 sequences, 90% to 96% occurring once. As for this clonotype: The antigen is undetermined.

The rearrangement links TRBV19 to TRBJ2-2; TRBD1 aligns across 7 bases. The receptor was derived from a human donor with Susac syndrome. The sequenced material came from CD4+ T cells from PBMCs. DNA for the CDR3: TGTGCCAGTACTACAGGGGCCGCGAACACCGGGGAGCTGTTTTTT. Encoded protein: CASTTGAANTGELFF.